Following are 24 T cell receptor beta chains from one sample sequenced in a study of cytomegalovirus exposure and HLA in healthy donors. The primer mix had 60 Vbeta and 13 Jbeta primers. Data came from immunoSEQ multiplex PCR; TCRdb stores just in-frame clones and leaves some out. The sample includes roughly 95,000 clones, less than 85% of them seen just once. Sequencing was done on a sample of PBMCs. The receptors stem from a young man in good health and CMV-seropositive.

V gene TRBV5-1 combines with J gene TRBJ2-1; TRBD2 is a possible D gene (6 bases). The length of the CDR3 is 15 residues. V was clipped by 1 base and J by 3 bases, with 11 bases between them. Per germline, CDR1 SGHRS and CDR2 YFSETQ. In nucleotides, the CDR3 is TGCGCCAGCAGCTTGTTTTCGCGGGGCTACAATGAGCAGTTCTTC. It encodes CASSLFSRGYNEQFF.

This clone was detected only once. This chain connects TRBV18 to TRBJ2-7; D remains unclear. This CDR3 has 13 residues. Germline V gene lookup returns CDR1 KGHSH and CDR2 LQKENI. The V end lost 3 bases, the J end lost 1 base, and 7 bases lay between the germline ends. The CDR3 sequence: CASSPGSSYEQYV. In DNA, the CDR3 is TGTGCCAGCTCACCGGGCAGTTCCTACGAGCAGTACGTC.

The chain combines TRBV30 with TRBJ2-7; possible D gene TRBD2, 7 bases. Trimming pared 8 bases from V and 3 bases from J, leaving 26 bases between. From germline, CDR1 is GTSNPN and CDR2 SVGIG (reference sequence). This CDR3 has 16 residues. CDR3 nucleotides: TGTGCCGGGGGCGGGGCGGGAGACCCCCAGGACTACGAGCAGTACTTC. Protein: CAGGGAGDPQDYEQYF.

The chain employs TRBV27 and TRBJ2-3, with a weak D call TRBD2 (6 bases). Germline CDR1 is MNHEY and CDR2 is SMNVEV (reference sequence). V lost 7 bases and J 10 bases, leaving 18 bases between the germline ends. This CDR3 has 13 residues. The CDR3 nucleotides are TGTGCCAGCACCGGGGGATCGAGTACCGCGCAGTATTTT. Translation: CASTGGSSTAQYF.

The CDR3 nucleotides are TGTGCCAGCACTCCTAATCGGGACACTGAAGCTTTCTTT. It encodes CASTPNRDTEAFF. The chain couples TRBV27 to TRBJ1-1, with D uncertain. Germline CDR1 reads MNHEY; CDR2 reads SMNVEV (reference sequence). Trimming removed 7 bases at V and 3 bases at J, with 12 bases between. The CDR3 extends over 13 amino acids.

This clone was detected only a few times. CDR3 protein: CASSPLGPYNEQFF. The CDR3 DNA sequence: TGCGCCAGCAGCCCCCTAGGCCCCTACAATGAGCAGTTCTTC. This rearrangement joins TRBV5-1 to TRBJ2-1; D unresolved. The V gene's germline CDR1 is SGHRS and CDR2 YFSETQ. The CDR3 has 14 residues. Trimming pared 4 bases from V and 2 bases from J, leaving 10 bases between. Filled out from reference TRBV5-1 and TRBJ2-1, the complete variable domain reads KAGVTQTPRYLIKTRGQQVTLSCSPISGHRSVSWYQQTPGQGLQFLFEYFSETQRNKGNFPGRFSGRQFSNSRSEMNVSTLELGDSALYLCASSPLGPYNEQFFGPGTRLTVL.

A few counts support this clone. The rearrangement uses TRBV5-5 and TRBJ2-3; 9 nucleotides align to TRBD1. Per the germline V gene, CDR1 is SGHKS and CDR2 is YYEKEE (reference sequence). This CDR3 is built from 16 residues. J gave up 2 bases and V 4 bases, and 8 bases lay outside the gene matches. CDR3 residues: CASSPFRQGDTDTQYF. The CDR3 DNA is TGTGCCAGCAGCCCGTTTCGACAGGGGGACACAGATACGCAGTATTTT.

This rearrangement joins TRBV27 to TRBJ2-1; TRBD2 matches at 9 bases. J lost 1 base, V lost 9 bases, and 4 bases had no gene match. The CDR3 has 14 amino acids. CDR1 and CDR2 from the germline V gene are MNHEY and SMNVEV (reference sequence). CDR3 residues: CASASGVSYNEQFF. CDR3 sequence (DNA): TGTGCCAGTGCTAGCGGGGTTTCCTACAATGAGCAGTTCTTC.

The V call is TRBV5-6, the J call TRBJ1-4, with 7 bases fitting TRBD1. V lost 2 bases, J lost 0 bases, and 7 bases stayed unmatched. The CDR3 consists of 17 residues. Germline V CDR1 and CDR2: SGHDT, YYEEEE. This CDR3 is CASSLDRAGSTNEKLFF. CDR3 bases: TGTGCCAGCAGCTTAGACAGGGCGGGATCAACTAATGAAAAACTGTTTTTT.

The chain has TRBV7-8 and TRBJ2-7; TRBD1 matches 7 bases. Per the germline V gene, CDR1 is SGHVS and CDR2 is FQNEAQ. The CDR3 is 16 amino acids. The V and J ends lost 1 base and 0 bases, in that order; junction bases with no gene match: 6. The CDR3 region has the DNA TGTGCCAGCAGCTTAGTAGGGACAGCCAGCTCCTACGAGCAGTACGTC. This gives the protein CASSLVGTASSYEQYV.

The gene calls are TRBV5-1 and TRBJ2-5; 12 nucleotides agree with TRBD2. With 0 bases clipped from V and 6 bases from J, the junction kept 9 bases outside the gene matches. The CDR3 loop spans 17 amino acids. The germline V gene has CDR1 SGHRS and CDR2 YFSETQ. This CDR3 reads CASSLGSASGGAKTQYF. DNA of the CDR3: TGCGCCAGCAGCTTGGGATCGGCTAGCGGGGGGGCAAAGACCCAGTACTTC.

This chain links TRBV9 with TRBJ1-1; the match to TRBD1 covers 9 bases. After removal of 0 bases from V and 4 bases from J, the junction contained 4 bases not matched to a gene. CDR1 and CDR2 from the germline V gene are SGDLS and YYNGEE. This CDR3 has 15 residues. As DNA, the CDR3 is TGTGCCAGCAGCGTAGGGGGACAGGGAGGCACTGAAGCTTTCTTT. As protein: CASSVGGQGGTEAFF.

The CDR3 region has the DNA TGTGCCAGCAGTGAATGGGCCTTCAGTGAAAAACTGTTTTTT. Its translation: CASSEWAFSEKLFF. V usage is TRBV6-1 and J usage is TRBJ1-4; no reliable D call. Per germline, CDR1 MNHNS and CDR2 SASEGT. This CDR3 is 14 amino acids long. V lost 2 bases and J 7 bases, leaving 11 bases between the germline ends.

This chain joins TRBV6-1 and TRBJ1-2; a possible D gene is TRBD1 (5 bases). The CDR3 covers 13 residues. CDR1 is MNHNS and CDR2 is SASEGT in the germline V gene. Deletions cut 5 bases from V and 7 bases from J, with 14 bases between. Here the CDR3 DNA reads TGTGCCAGCAGTCCGCGCGGGGCTAGTGGCTACACCTTC. Encoded protein: CASSPRGASGYTF.

The chain is built from TRBV7-2 and TRBJ1-1; TRBD1 might be the D (5 bases). The CDR3 covers 14 residues. Germline CDR1 and CDR2: SGHTA and FQGNSA. The germline V and J ends were trimmed by 4 bases and 5 bases, with 14 bases remaining between them. The CDR3: CASSYQGRGTEAFF. The CDR3 DNA sequence: TGTGCCAGCAGCTATCAAGGGAGGGGAACTGAAGCTTTCTTT.

The V and J genes are TRBV7-9 and TRBJ1-2, with D hard to call. Trimming left V 1 base short and J 2 bases short, with 11 bases between. The CDR3 contains 15 residues. Germline CDR1 is SEHNR and CDR2 is FQNEAQ (reference sequence). CDR3 bases: TGTGCCAGCAGCTTAGGGTGGGCACGCAACTATGGCTACACCTTC. As protein: CASSLGWARNYGYTF.

The chain employs TRBV6-5 and TRBJ2-2; 11 bases are shared with TRBD2. The CDR3 runs to 16 residues. Trimming cost V 0 bases and J 7 bases; bases outside gene matches: 4. CDR1 and CDR2 (germline): MNHEY, SVGAGI. CDR3: CASSYSSGRVDGELFF. The CDR3 bases are TGTGCCAGCAGTTACTCTAGCGGGAGGGTCGACGGGGAGCTGTTTTTT.

This chain joins TRBV28 and TRBJ2-7; a possible D gene is TRBD1 (5 bases). Deletions cut 5 bases from V and 2 bases from J, with 13 bases between. CDR1 is MDHEN and CDR2 is SYDVKM in the germline V gene. The CDR3 is made up of 14 amino acids. CDR3 DNA: TGTGCCAGCAGTCTATCAGGGAATACCTACGAGCAGTACTTC. Encoded protein: CASSLSGNTYEQYF.

DNA of the CDR3: TGCGCCAGCAGTTCCATAGCGAAAACAGATACGCAGTATTTT. Its translation is CASSSIAKTDTQYF. This chain uses TRBV10-1 with TRBJ2-3, with D possibly TRBD2 on 5 matching bases. CDR1 is WNHNN and CDR2 is SYGVQD in the germline V gene (reference sequence). CDR3 length: 14 residues. Trimming pared 5 bases from V and 3 bases from J, leaving 12 bases between.

The CDR3 region is CASSDGEGGTGTQYF. As DNA, the CDR3 is TGTGCCAGCAGTGACGGGGAAGGGGGTACAGGGACCCAGTACTTC. This chain connects TRBV6-4 to TRBJ2-5; a weak D match, TRBD1 (6 bases). The CDR3 is 15 residues long. CDR1 is MRHNA, CDR2 SNTAGT, per germline. Trimming took 2 bases from V and 7 from J, leaving 17 bases between them.

This clone was counted between two and nine times. The chain couples TRBV7-2 to TRBJ2-1; 8 positions match TRBD2. Germline V lookup: CDR1 SGHTA, CDR2 FQGNSA. V shed 1 base and J 6 bases; nucleotides not matched to a gene: 14. This CDR3 is built from 18 residues. DNA for the CDR3: TGTGCCAGCAGCTTAGTAAGTTTACGGGAGGGAGGGCCCAATGAGCAGTTCTTC. Its translation: CASSLVSLREGGPNEQFF.

The CDR3 reads CASRLQGLNTEAFF. The CDR3, as DNA: TGTGCCAGCAGGCTACAGGGCCTCAACACTGAAGCTTTCTTT. The rearrangement uses TRBV27 and TRBJ1-1; D possibly corresponds to TRBD1 (6 bases). The CDR3 spans 14 residues. Trimming cost V 6 bases and J 2 bases, with 13 bases left between them. From germline, CDR1 is MNHEY and CDR2 SMNVEV (reference sequence).

The rearrangement joins TRBV6-5 to TRBJ2-7; tentatively, D is TRBD2 (6 bases). The V gene's germline CDR1 is MNHEY and CDR2 SVGAGI. The CDR3 is made up of 15 amino acids. V dropped 2 bases and J dropped 2 bases, with 13 bases sitting between them. CDR3 sequence reads: CASSYRRTKTYEQYF. For the CDR3, the DNA is TGTGCCAGCAGTTACCGGCGGACTAAGACCTACGAGCAGTACTTC.

The J gene is TRBJ2-1, the V gene TRBV13; D is possibly TRBD1 (6 bases). Germline CDR1 PRHDT, CDR2 FYEKMQ (reference sequence). The CDR3 length is 16 residues. The V end lost 3 bases, the J end lost 0 bases, and 12 bases lay between the germline ends. The CDR3 region has the DNA TGTGCCAGCAGCTTCGCCGGACAGTCCTCCTACAATGAGCAGTTCTTC. It encodes CASSFAGQSSYNEQFF.